This T cell receptor (beta chain) originates from a study of post-analysis software for immune sequencing data. Study findings and constraints: Five TRBV segments (TRBV5-6, TRBV5-1 and TRBV20-1 among them) occurred more frequently in patients than in controls. F-measure co-clustering was strong for batch-matched samples. Normalized Chao1 diversity was significantly reduced in patients versus controls.

TCR beta libraries were prepared from cDNA with unique molecular identifiers. MiXCR was run by TCRdb on the PCR reads, yielding one entry per CDR3 protein. Of 750,000 to 950,000 distinct CDR3 sequences in the sample, under 70% were seen once. Turning to this clonotype: The antigen is not known.

The CDR3 consists of 14 residues. Between the trimmed V and J ends, which lost 3 bases and 6 bases, there was a span of 13 bases. The V gene's germline CDR1 is SGHRS and CDR2 YFSETQ. Material for sequencing was blood. V is TRBV5-1 and J is TRBJ2-1; a possible D gene is TRBD1 (5 bases). This clonotype was sampled from a girl aged 10 to 17 with multiple sclerosis. CDR3 DNA sequence: TGCGCCAGCAGCTGGGTGGGGCCTGGCAATGAGCAGTTCTTC. It specifies CASSWVGPGNEQFF.